This passage covers 11 T cell receptor beta chains from one sample sequenced in a study of blood T cell repertoires in COVID-19. Produced via immunoSEQ multiplex PCR; TCRdb's table is partial and in-frame only. Of roughly 400,000 clones listed, about 92% are singletons. Material for sequencing was PBMCs or T cells enriched from blood (not recorded which). Receptors were obtained from a man in his late teens or twenties who had recovered from COVID-19.

The chain employs TRBV18 and TRBJ1-2; D is unclear. Germline CDR1 KGHSH, CDR2 LQKENI. V was shortened by 8 bases and J by 4 bases, with 20 bases between the two germline ends. The CDR3 totals 15 residues. CDR3 DNA sequence: TGTGCCAGCACCCCGGGTCTCCTAGAAGGCTATGGCTACACCTTC. The encoded protein is CASTPGLLEGYGYTF.

The DNA for the CDR3 is TGTGCCAGCATGACAGGGGTGCCACCCCTCCACTTT. Residues: CASMTGVPPLHF. This chain connects TRBV5-5 to TRBJ1-6; 8 bases are a match to TRBD1. The V gene end was trimmed by 6 bases and the J gene end by 11 bases; junction bases not matched to a gene: 4. The CDR3 is made up of 12 amino acids. Germline CDR1 is SGHKS and CDR2 is YYEKEE (reference sequence).

The J gene is TRBJ2-1, the V gene TRBV19; 10 bases agree with TRBD2. The V gene's germline CDR1 is LNHDA and CDR2 SQIVND (reference sequence). This CDR3 is 16 amino acids long. The trim removed 5 bases at V and 3 bases at J, leaving 7 bases unmatched. This CDR3 reads CASSVALAGLYNEQFF. CDR3 nucleotide sequence: TGTGCCAGTAGTGTCGCACTAGCGGGGCTCTACAATGAGCAGTTCTTC.

CDR3 sequence reads: CASSATGSIQPQHF. In DNA, the CDR3 is TGTGCCAGCAGCGCTACAGGGTCCATTCAGCCCCAGCATTTT. The chain uses TRBV2 and TRBJ1-5; maybe TRBD1 (6 bases). The V and J ends lost 6 bases and 6 bases respectively, with 15 bases between them. Germline V lookup: CDR1 SNHLY, CDR2 FYNNEI. The CDR3 is made up of 14 amino acids. The full variable domain, completed using reference TRBV2 and TRBJ1-5, is EPEVTQTPSHQVTQMGQEVILRCVPISNHLYFYWYRQILGQKVEFLVSFYNNEISEKSEIFDDQFSVERPDGSNFTLKIRSTKLEDSAMYFCASSATGSIQPQHFGDGTRLSIL.

The rearrangement uses TRBV28 and TRBJ1-2; 8 bases are shared with TRBD1. This CDR3 comprises 12 residues. Germline-derived CDR1 and CDR2 are MDHEN and SYDVKM. J lost 7 bases, V lost 5 bases, and 3 bases had no gene match. The CDR3 DNA is TGTGCCAGCAGTACACAGGGGGGTGGCTACACCTTC. Its translation: CASSTQGGGYTF.

V usage is TRBV10-3 and J usage is TRBJ2-1, with 8 bases lining up with TRBD2. V lost 6 bases to trimming and J lost 8 bases; unmatched junction nucleotides: 3. CDR1 and CDR2 from the germline V gene are ENHRY and SYGVKD. This CDR3 comprises 12 residues. The CDR3 DNA is TGTGCCATCAGAGGAGCGGGGGATGAGCAGTTCTTC. Its protein is CAIRGAGDEQFF.

The V gene is TRBV14, the J gene TRBJ2-5; tentatively, D is TRBD2 (6 bases). Germline CDR1 SGHDN, CDR2 FVKESK. The ends were cut back, 4 bases at V and 2 bases at J, with 11 bases in the middle. The CDR3 is 14 residues long. The CDR3 region has the DNA TGTGCCAGCAGCCCCGGGGGTTCACAAGAGACCCAGTACTTC. Amino acids: CASSPGGSQETQYF.

This chain joins TRBV10-3 and TRBJ1-2; 8 bases are shared with TRBD1. CDR3 length: 12 amino acids. The germline gives CDR1 ENHRY, CDR2 SYGVKD. Trimming removed 5 bases from V and 6 bases from J; junction bases left unmatched: 2. DNA for the CDR3: TGTGCCATCAGTCCGGACAGGGATGGCTACACCTTC. It specifies CAISPDRDGYTF.

The V and J genes are TRBV21-1 and TRBJ2-1; the table's TRBD2 call for D was not verified on the DNA. TRBV21-1 is a pseudogene locus. The CDR3 runs 17 residues. CDR3 in DNA: TGTGCCAGCAGCAAAGGAATCGAGGGAACCCTTTACAATGAGCAGTTCTTC. Protein product: CASSKGIEGTLYNEQFF.

The chain carries TRBV9 and TRBJ2-7; TRBD2 aligns across 8 bases. The CDR3 consists of 16 residues. V lost 3 bases and J lost 5; bases outside the gene matches: 13. Germline assignment: CDR1 SGDLS and CDR2 YYNGEE. CDR3 sequence reads: CASSASPGLESNEQYF. Here the CDR3 DNA reads TGTGCCAGCAGCGCATCCCCGGGACTAGAATCGAACGAGCAGTACTTC.

This chain uses TRBV10-2 with TRBJ1-1; 7 positions match TRBD1. J lost 3 bases, V lost 4 bases, and 5 bases had no gene match. The germline CDR1 and CDR2 sequences are WSHSY and SAAADI. The CDR3 is made up of 14 amino acids. The CDR3: CASSGEGAYTEAFF. CDR3 in DNA: TGCGCCAGCAGTGGAGAGGGGGCTTACACTGAAGCTTTCTTT.